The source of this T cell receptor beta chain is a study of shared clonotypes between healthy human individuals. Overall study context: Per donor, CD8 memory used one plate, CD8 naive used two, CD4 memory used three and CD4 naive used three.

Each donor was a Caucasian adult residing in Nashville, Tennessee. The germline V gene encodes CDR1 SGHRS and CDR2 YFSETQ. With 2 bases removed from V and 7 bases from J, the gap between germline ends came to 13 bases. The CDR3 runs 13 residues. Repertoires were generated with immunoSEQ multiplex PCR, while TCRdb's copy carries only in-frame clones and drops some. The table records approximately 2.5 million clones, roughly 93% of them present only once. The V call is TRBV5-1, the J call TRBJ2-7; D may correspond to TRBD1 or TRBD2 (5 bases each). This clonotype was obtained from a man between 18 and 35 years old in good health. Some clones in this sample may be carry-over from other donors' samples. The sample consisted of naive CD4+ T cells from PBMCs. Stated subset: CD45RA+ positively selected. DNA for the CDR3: TGCGCCAGCAGCTTTACCGGGACGGGGGAGCAGTACTTC. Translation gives CASSFTGTGEQYF.